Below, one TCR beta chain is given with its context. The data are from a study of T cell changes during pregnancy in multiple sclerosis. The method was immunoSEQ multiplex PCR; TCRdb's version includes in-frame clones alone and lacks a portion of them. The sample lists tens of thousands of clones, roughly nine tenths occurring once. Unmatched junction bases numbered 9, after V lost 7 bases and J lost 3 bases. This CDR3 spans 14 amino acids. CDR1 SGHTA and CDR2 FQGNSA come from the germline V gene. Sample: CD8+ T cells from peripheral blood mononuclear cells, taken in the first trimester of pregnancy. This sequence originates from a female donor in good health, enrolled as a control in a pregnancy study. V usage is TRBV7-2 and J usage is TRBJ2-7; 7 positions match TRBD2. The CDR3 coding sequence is TGTGCCAGCACCCCGGGGGGTTCTTTCTACGAGCAGTACTTC. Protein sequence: CASTPGGSFYEQYF.